This TCR beta chain was sequenced for a study of glioma-infiltrating T cells after dendritic cell vaccination. Per the germline V gene, CDR1 is GTSNPN and CDR2 is SVGIG (reference sequence). Trimming left V 3 bases short and J 13 bases short, with 10 bases between. This CDR3 has 11 residues. Method: immunoSEQ multiplex PCR; TCRdb's copy keeps in-frame clones and lacks some. Of 95,000 to 110,000 clones in the sample, roughly 79% were seen once. This TCR came from a human donor with glioblastoma. The starting material was blood, obtained before dendritic cell vaccination. V gene TRBV30 combines with J gene TRBJ1-6; D is unresolved. The CDR3 DNA is TGTGCCTGGAGAGGTCCGGGTCCCCTCCACTTT. This translates into CAWRGPGPLHF.